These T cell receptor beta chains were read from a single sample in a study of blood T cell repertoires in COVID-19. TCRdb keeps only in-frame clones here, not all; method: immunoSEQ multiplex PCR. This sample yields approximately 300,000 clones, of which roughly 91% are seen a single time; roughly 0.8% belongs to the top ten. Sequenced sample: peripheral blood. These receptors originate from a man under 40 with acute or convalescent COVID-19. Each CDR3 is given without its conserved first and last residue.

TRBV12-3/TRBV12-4,ASNFGYTEAF
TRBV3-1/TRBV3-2,ASSSTGLSTQY
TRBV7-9,ASSFQQVNSPLH
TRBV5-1,ASREAGTPVEKLF
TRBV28,ASSEVTNTEAF
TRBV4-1,ASSPGQGGNQPQH
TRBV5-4,ASSFTRLSTQETQY
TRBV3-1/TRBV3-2,ASSQTRGLAGNNEQF
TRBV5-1,ASSLESMTEAF
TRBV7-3,ASRRGRNTEAF
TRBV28,ASSSFGRPTFGGYT
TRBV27,ASSTSTFQGSGANVLT
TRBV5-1,ASSGRGLITGELF
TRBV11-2,ASSTPGDVTSSGNTIY
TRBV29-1,SVERDRVSGYT
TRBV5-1,ASSTSTGSGANVLT
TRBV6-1,ASSETGDTDTQY
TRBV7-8,ASSLAPRTSYNYGYT
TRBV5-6,ASSSRTGNQPQH
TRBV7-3,ASSSDSYNEQF
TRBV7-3,ASSPTDRGTGQPQH
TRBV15,ATSKGVGTENYGYT
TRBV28,ASSPRRTSGGAVGELF
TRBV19,ASSTGLYTGELF
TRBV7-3,ASSWEKDSPLH
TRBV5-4,ASSSRDGSGETQY
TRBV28,ASSLNAVLSNQPQH
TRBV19,ATNPSRRSYGYT
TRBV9,ASSVASGRGTDTQY
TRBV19,ASSRGPDQPQH
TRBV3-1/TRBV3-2,ASSGLTYEQY
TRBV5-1,ASSPQGSGNTIY
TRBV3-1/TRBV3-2,AVRDIPETQY
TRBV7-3,ASSLGGWDRDIGGNTEAF
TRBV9,ASSVEVANEQF
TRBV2,ASSPRGRQGVTEAF
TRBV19,ASSNRVHEQY
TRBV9,ASSVDGVRGQPQH
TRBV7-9,ASSSGTAGQPQH